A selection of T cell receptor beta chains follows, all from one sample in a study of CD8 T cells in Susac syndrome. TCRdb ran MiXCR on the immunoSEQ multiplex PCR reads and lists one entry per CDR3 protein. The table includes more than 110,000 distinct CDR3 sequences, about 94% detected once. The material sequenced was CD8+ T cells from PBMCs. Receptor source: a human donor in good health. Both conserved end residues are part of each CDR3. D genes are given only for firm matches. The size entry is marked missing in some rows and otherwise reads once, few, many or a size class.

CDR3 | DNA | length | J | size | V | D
CASSLGSDYEQYF | TGTGCCAGCAGCTTGGGATCGGACTACGAGCAGTACTTC | 13 | TRBJ2-7 | - | TRBV5-6 | -
CASSQGPNSYEQYF | TGCGCCAGCAGCCAAGGTCCCAACTCCTACGAGCAGTACTTC | 14 | TRBJ2-7 | - | TRBV4-3 | -
CSVVDSNTEAFF | TGCAGCGTTGTGGACAGTAACACTGAAGCTTTCTTT | 12 | TRBJ1-1 | - | TRBV29-1 | -
CSVEEPMGTMNTEAFF | TGCAGCGTTGAAGAGCCCATGGGAACCATGAACACTGAAGCTTTCTTT | 16 | TRBJ1-1 | - | TRBV29-1 | -
CASSLTAYGYTF | TGTGCCAGCAGCCTGACAGCCTATGGCTACACCTTC | 12 | TRBJ1-2 | - | TRBV5-5 | -
CASTTGFGQPQHF | TGTGCCAGCACCACGGGGTTCGGGCAGCCCCAGCATTTT | 13 | TRBJ1-5 | - | TRBV6-5 | -
CASSPGTGWVEQYF | TGTGCCAGCAGCCCCGGGACAGGGTGGGTCGAGCAGTACTTC | 14 | TRBJ2-7 | - | TRBV7-9 | TRBD1
CASSRDASGSYNEQFF | TGCGCCAGCAGCCGGGACGCGAGCGGGAGCTACAATGAGCAGTTCTTC | 16 | TRBJ2-1 | - | TRBV4-3 | TRBD2
CASSLASVNEQFF | TGCGCCAGCAGCTTGGCCAGCGTAAATGAGCAGTTCTTC | 13 | TRBJ2-1 | - | TRBV5-1 | -
CASSGPGETQYF | TGTGCCAGCAGCGGACCCGGGGAGACCCAGTACTTC | 12 | TRBJ2-5 | - | TRBV9 | -
CASSFLLAGENTGELFF | TGTGCCAGCAGCTTCCTACTAGCGGGAGAAAACACCGGGGAGCTGTTTTTT | 17 | TRBJ2-2 | once | TRBV7-9 | TRBD2
CASSPTGDSNQPQHF | TGTGCCAGCAGCCCGACAGGGGACAGCAATCAGCCCCAGCATTTT | 15 | TRBJ1-5 | once | TRBV3-1 | TRBD1
CASSHGSPSFYEQYF | TGTGCCAGCAGCCACGGGAGTCCAAGCTTCTACGAGCAGTACTTC | 15 | TRBJ2-7 | - | TRBV14 | -
CASSNTGSNTEAFF | TGTGCCAGCAGCAATACAGGGTCAAACACTGAAGCTTTCTTT | 14 | TRBJ1-1 | - | TRBV5-4 | -
CSVEEATSGRAGFYNEQFF | TGCAGCGTTGAAGAGGCGACTAGCGGGAGGGCGGGGTTCTACAATGAGCAGTTCTTC | 19 | TRBJ2-1 | - | TRBV29-1 | TRBD2
CASSSNKQGNEQFF | TGTGCCAGCAGCTCCAATAAACAGGGTAATGAGCAGTTCTTC | 14 | TRBJ2-1 | - | TRBV11-2 | -
CVPGGLAGISYEQYF | TGTGTTCCGGGGGGGCTAGCGGGAATCAGCTACGAGCAGTACTTC | 15 | TRBJ2-7 | - | TRBV6-5 | TRBD2
CSVEEQASTGANVLTF | TGCAGCGTTGAAGAACAGGCGTCAACTGGGGCCAACGTCCTGACTTTC | 16 | TRBJ2-6 | once | TRBV29-1 | -
CASSLYSAEQFF | TGTGCCAGCAGCCTCTATAGTGCTGAGCAGTTCTTC | 12 | TRBJ2-1 | - | TRBV13 | -
CATEPGHLSAKNIQYF | TGTGCCACCGAACCGGGACATCTCTCCGCGAAAAACATTCAGTACTTC | 16 | TRBJ2-4 | - | TRBV15 | -
CASSLLANTDTQYF | TGTGCCAGCAGTTTACTAGCGAACACAGATACGCAGTATTTT | 14 | TRBJ2-3 | - | TRBV27 | -
CASSPRGGRGEAFF | TGTGCCAGCAGCCCGCGTGGGGGGCGCGGTGAAGCTTTCTTT | 14 | TRBJ1-1 | - | TRBV9 | -
CASSTSVQNIQYF | TGTGCCAGCTCCACTAGCGTGCAAAACATTCAGTACTTC | 13 | TRBJ2-4 | - | TRBV18 | TRBD2
CSAWAHSDSYGEQFF | TGCAGTGCGTGGGCACATTCCGATTCCTACGGGGAGCAGTTCTTC | 15 | TRBJ2-1 | - | TRBV20-1 | -
CASNLGEGRDEQFF | TGTGCCAGCAACTTGGGGGAGGGCCGTGATGAGCAGTTCTTC | 14 | TRBJ2-1 | - | TRBV28 | TRBD2
CASSAVRGAGDTQYF | TGTGCCAGCAGCGCAGTAAGGGGGGCCGGGGATACGCAGTATTTT | 15 | TRBJ2-3 | - | TRBV9 | -
CASSYSTGLPNEQFF | TGTGCCAGCAGTTACTCTACAGGGTTACCAAATGAGCAGTTCTTC | 15 | TRBJ2-1 | - | TRBV6-2/TRBV6-3 | -
CASSLAASYNEQFF | TGTGCCAGCAGTTTAGCGGCATCCTACAATGAGCAGTTCTTC | 14 | TRBJ2-1 | - | TRBV27 | -
CASSQLAGGWPDTQYF | TGTGCCAGCAGCCAACTTGCGGGAGGGTGGCCAGATACGCAGTATTTT | 16 | TRBJ2-3 | - | TRBV4-2 | TRBD2
CSATGTGDPLPYEQYF | TGCAGTGCTACCGGGACAGGGGACCCCTTACCCTACGAGCAGTACTTC | 16 | TRBJ2-7 | once | TRBV20-1 | TRBD1
CASSYSTFLAGAKADTQYF | TGTGCCAGCAGTTACTCGACATTTCTAGCGGGAGCGAAGGCAGATACGCAGTATTTT | 19 | TRBJ2-3 | - | TRBV6-2/TRBV6-3 | TRBD2
CASSDQGTYNEQFF | TGTGCCAGTAGTGACCAGGGAACCTACAATGAGCAGTTCTTC | 14 | TRBJ2-1 | - | TRBV19 | -
CASSKGDRRERDQPQHF | TGTGCCAGCAGCAAAGGCGACAGGCGGGAAAGGGACCAGCCCCAGCATTTT | 17 | TRBJ1-5 | - | TRBV21-1 | -
CASSQATGSSQPQHF | TGTGCCAGCAGCCAAGCTACAGGGAGTAGTCAGCCCCAGCATTTT | 15 | TRBJ1-5 | - | TRBV3-1 | -
CASSLVGTGDTQYF | TGTGCCAGCAGCTTAGTCGGGACAGGCGATACGCAGTATTTT | 14 | TRBJ2-3 | - | TRBV7-8 | TRBD1
CASSSSRNNEQFF | TGTGCCAGCAGCTCTAGTAGGAACAATGAGCAGTTCTTC | 13 | TRBJ2-1 | - | TRBV27 | -
CASRPGQGNSGANVLTF | TGTGCCAGCAGGCCGGGACAGGGGAACTCTGGGGCCAACGTCCTGACTTTC | 17 | TRBJ2-6 | - | TRBV28 | TRBD1
CASSLYGGELFF | TGTGCCAGCAGCTTATACGGAGGAGAGCTGTTTTTT | 12 | TRBJ2-2 | - | TRBV11-2 | -
CASSWRQSEQYF | TGTGCCAGCAGCTGGCGGCAGAGCGAGCAGTACTTC | 12 | TRBJ2-7 | - | TRBV7-2 | -
CASSRAGDGNTIYF | TGTGCCAGCAGCAGGGCGGGAGACGGAAACACCATATATTTT | 14 | TRBJ1-3 | - | TRBV14 | -
CASSQVGVGAYLNNEQFF | TGTGCCAGCAGCCAAGTCGGGGTCGGCGCGTACTTGAACAATGAGCAGTTCTTC | 18 | TRBJ2-1 | - | TRBV3-1 | -
CAWGTVGTGELFF | TGTGCCTGGGGAACGGTTGGCACCGGGGAGCTGTTTTTT | 13 | TRBJ2-2 | - | TRBV30 | -